These 17 T cell receptor beta chains were all obtained from the same sample, sequenced in a study of identical twins. One entry per CDR3 protein results from TCRdb running MiXCR on the 5' RACE reads. The sample has 1.5 million to 2 million distinct CDR3 sequences, less than 40% seen once. Sequencing input: cord blood. Source of these receptors: a newborn girl in good health.

This chain connects TRBV20-1 to TRBJ2-1; 8 bases map to TRBD2. The ends lost 3 bases at V and 12 bases at J; junction bases unmatched: 7. Germline CDR1 reads DFQATT; CDR2 reads SNEGSKA (reference sequence). The CDR3 has 12 residues. The CDR3 bases are TGCAGTGCTAGTAGGCGGGAGGTTGTGCAGTTCTTC. As protein: CSASRREVVQFF.

The chain has TRBV28 and TRBJ2-3; no clear D gene. Germline CDR1 MDHEN, CDR2 SYDVKM. Between the trimmed V and J ends, which lost 8 bases and 0 bases, there was a span of 15 bases. This CDR3 region has 15 residues. The CDR3 DNA sequence: TGTGCCAGCGGCTTTTTGTCCCTCAGCACAGATACGCAGTATTTT. Protein product: CASGFLSLSTDTQYF.

This chain links TRBV7-2 with TRBJ2-6; the D gene is possibly TRBD1 (6 bases). The CDR3 has 15 residues. Germline CDR1 SGHTA, CDR2 FQGNSA. Trimming shortened V by 3 bases and J by 5 bases, and 11 bases separated the two germline ends. Written as DNA, the CDR3 is TGTGCCAGCAGCTTTTACAGGGTTAGGGCCAACGTCCTGACTTTC. Its translation: CASSFYRVRANVLTF.

This clonotype appeared many times. This chain connects TRBV4-2 to TRBJ2-3; 8 bases fit TRBD1. The V segment lost 0 bases and the J segment 3 bases; nucleotides outside the gene matches: 5. Germline CDR1 is LGHNA and CDR2 is YNFKEQ. The CDR3 spans 16 residues. CDR3 nucleotide sequence: TGTGCCAGCAGCCAAGATGACAGGGGAAGAACAGATACGCAGTATTTT. Encoded protein: CASSQDDRGRTDTQYF.

To note about this clonotype: The germline gene is not matched at one end of the junction; a read error may be the cause. The genes are TRBV27 and TRBJ2-5; D unresolved. CDR3 length: 15 amino acids. CDR1 MNHEY and CDR2 SMNVEV come from the germline V gene (reference sequence). In DNA, the CDR3 is TGTGCCAGCAGTCCCATGGCATACTCCCAAGGGACCCAGTACTTC. This translates into CASSPMAYSQGTQYF.

The chain joins TRBV20-1 to TRBJ1-1; D unclear. V was pared by 3 bases and J by 10 bases, with 15 bases between. Germline CDR1 and CDR2: DFQATT and SNEGSKA (reference sequence). The CDR3 length is 12 residues. The CDR3 protein is CSASTRFSGAFF. DNA for the CDR3: TGCAGTGCTAGTACCAGGTTCAGCGGAGCTTTCTTT.

This clonotype was counted a few times. The CDR3 is CSARFQGAYLSTDTQYF. The CDR3 region has the DNA TGCAGTGCTAGGTTCCAGGGGGCCTACCTTAGCACAGATACGCAGTATTTT. The rearrangement uses TRBV20-1 and TRBJ2-3, with TRBD1 identical over 8 bases. Germline values: CDR1 DFQATT, CDR2 SNEGSKA (reference sequence). J lost 0 bases, V lost 3 bases, and 11 bases had no gene match. The CDR3 runs 17 residues.

The CDR3 DNA follows: TGTGCCAGCAGTTGGGGGGAGGTCGACTATGGCTACACCTTC. Translating it yields CASSWGEVDYGYTF. The chain carries TRBV12-3 or TRBV12-4 and TRBJ1-2; D possibly corresponds to TRBD1 (5 bases). Deletions cut 4 bases from V and 3 bases from J, with 12 bases between. The CDR3 is made up of 14 amino acids.

In its sample, this clonotype was seen a few times. This sequence joins TRBV27 and TRBJ1-1; possibly TRBD1 for D (5 bases). This CDR3 region has 17 residues. V was shortened by 3 bases and J by 0 bases, with 17 bases between the two germline ends. Germline assignment: CDR1 MNHEY and CDR2 SMNVEV (reference sequence). DNA for the CDR3: TGTGCCAGCAGTTTGCCCCCCTTGAGGGGCTTGAACACTGAAGCTTTCTTT. Amino acid sequence: CASSLPPLRGLNTEAFF.

V gene TRBV6-1 combines with J gene TRBJ1-5; no definite D call. Trimming cost V 3 bases and J 2 bases, with 11 bases left between them. CDR3 length equals 15 residues. Germline V lookup: CDR1 MNHNS, CDR2 SASEGT. The CDR3 reads CASSDERGRNQPQHF. Here the CDR3 DNA reads TGTGCCAGCAGTGACGAACGCGGACGCAATCAGCCCCAGCATTTT.

This clonotype turned up a few times. The V and J genes are TRBV7-2 and TRBJ2-4; TRBD2 matches at 8 bases. V was clipped by 4 bases and J by 0 bases; unmatched bases: 14. This CDR3 spans 19 amino acids. Germline-derived CDR1 and CDR2 are SGHTA and FQGNSA. The DNA for the CDR3 is TGTGCCAGCAGCTCCAGGACTAGCTCCAACCTCCTAGCCAAAAACATTCAGTACTTC. This codes for CASSSRTSSNLLAKNIQYF.

The rearrangement joins TRBV6-6 to TRBJ1-4; tentatively, D is TRBD1 (6 bases). Germline assignment: CDR1 MNHNY and CDR2 SVGAGI (reference sequence). This CDR3 is 15 amino acids long. V was pared by 5 bases and J by 10 bases, with 20 bases between. CDR3 residues: CASSPSQGHWGKLFF. CDR3 DNA sequence: TGTGCCAGCAGTCCCTCGCAGGGACATTGGGGAAAACTGTTTTTT.

This clonotype appeared many times. The junction does not match germline at one end; this may be a read error. The CDR3 here is CASSLRGTSTDTQYF. CDR3 coding DNA: TGTGCCAGCAGCCTTCGGGGGACTAGCACAGATACGCAGTATTTT. V is TRBV5-1 and J is TRBJ2-3, with D maybe TRBD2 (6 bases). The CDR3 covers 15 residues. Germline V gene sequence: CDR1 SGHRS, CDR2 YFSETQ.

This CDR3 is CSTEQGPNTEAFF. CDR3 nucleotides: TGCAGCACGGAACAGGGTCCGAACACTGAAGCTTTCTTT. The V call is TRBV20-1, the J call TRBJ1-1; perhaps TRBD1 as D (6 bases). The CDR3 contains 13 residues. Per the germline V gene, CDR1 is DFQATT and CDR2 is SNEGSKA (reference sequence).

This clonotype was counted at least ten times. The rearrangement links TRBV10-3 to TRBJ1-2, with a possible D match to TRBD1 (5 bases). The CDR3 runs to 14 residues. Trimming removed 2 bases at V and 6 bases at J, with 13 bases between. Germline values: CDR1 ENHRY, CDR2 SYGVKD. The chain's CDR3 is CAISETSGIDGYTF. CDR3 sequence (DNA): TGTGCCATCAGTGAGACATCAGGGATAGATGGCTACACCTTC.

The chain is built from TRBV14 and TRBJ2-5, with D tentatively TRBD2 (6 bases). The J call may be in error: the DNA end matches TRBJ2-7 better. Germline CDR1 and CDR2: SGHDN and FVKESK. The CDR3 covers 13 residues. Written as DNA, the CDR3 is TGTGCCAGCAGCCAAGGCGGAGGGAACGAGCAGTACTTC. This codes for CASSQGGGNEQYF.

This clonotype was picked up a small number of times. This sequence joins TRBV7-8 and TRBJ1-2; a weak D match, TRBD1 (5 bases). The V gene's germline CDR1 is SGHVS and CDR2 FQNEAQ. The V and J ends lost 4 bases and 4 bases respectively, with 16 bases between them. This CDR3 has 15 amino acids. The CDR3 spells CASSSSGGGPYGYTF. DNA for the CDR3: TGTGCCAGCAGCTCCTCCGGGGGGGGACCCTATGGCTACACCTTC.